The TCR beta chain described here comes from a study of blood T cell repertoires in COVID-19. Study-wide background: Sources were T cells, B-cell-depleted T cells, or PBMCs; the material itself was cDNA or gDNA.

Losses at the gene ends were 3 bases for V and 8 bases for J; bases not matched to a gene: 8. The CDR3 runs to 15 residues. Germline V CDR1 and CDR2: SGHKS, YYEKEE (reference sequence). How the authors handled the data: For nucleated cells, counts were estimated from reference gene primer amplification. Assay: immunoSEQ multiplex PCR; the TCRdb copy retains only in-frame clones and omits some. Clone size and the V and J calls come from that table; the DNA yielded D and trimming. The data contain about 170,000 clones, 70% to 90% of them seen just once; the ten biggest clones take up roughly 8%. The chain carries TRBV5-5 and TRBJ1-4, with 9 bases aligning to TRBD1. The TCR comes from a man aged 40-49 years who had recovered from COVID-19. Sequencing was performed on peripheral blood. The DNA for the CDR3 is TGTGCCAGCAGCTCGTCCGGGACAGGGAACGAAAAACTGTTTTTT. Protein product: CASSSSGTGNEKLFF.